This T cell receptor beta chain was captured by sequencing in a study of blood T cell repertoires in COVID-19. The overall study: The United States, Italy and Spain supplied acute and convalescent COVID-19 samples. Sample material is recorded as cDNA or gDNA derived from T cells, B-cell-depleted T cells, or PBMCs.

CDR1 is MGHRA, CDR2 YSYEKL, per germline. V shed 0 bases and J shed 3 bases, with 14 bases lying between them. CDR3 length: 16 amino acids. Authors' methods: For nucleated cells, counts were estimated from reference gene primer amplification. Sequenced by immunoSEQ multiplex PCR; TCRdb stores in-frame clones only, minus some. V, J and clone size were drawn from that table, and D and trimming were deduced from the DNA. The sample has 55,000 to 75,000 clones; 70% to 85% are singletons. The sequenced sample consisted of peripheral blood. The chain is built from TRBV4-1 and TRBJ1-1; D not certain. The clonotype comes from a man between 60 and 75 years old with acute or convalescent COVID-19. As DNA, the CDR3 is TGCGCCAGCAGCCAAGATCGGGTAGGATCGGACACTGAAGCTTTCTTT. Amino acid sequence: CASSQDRVGSDTEAFF.